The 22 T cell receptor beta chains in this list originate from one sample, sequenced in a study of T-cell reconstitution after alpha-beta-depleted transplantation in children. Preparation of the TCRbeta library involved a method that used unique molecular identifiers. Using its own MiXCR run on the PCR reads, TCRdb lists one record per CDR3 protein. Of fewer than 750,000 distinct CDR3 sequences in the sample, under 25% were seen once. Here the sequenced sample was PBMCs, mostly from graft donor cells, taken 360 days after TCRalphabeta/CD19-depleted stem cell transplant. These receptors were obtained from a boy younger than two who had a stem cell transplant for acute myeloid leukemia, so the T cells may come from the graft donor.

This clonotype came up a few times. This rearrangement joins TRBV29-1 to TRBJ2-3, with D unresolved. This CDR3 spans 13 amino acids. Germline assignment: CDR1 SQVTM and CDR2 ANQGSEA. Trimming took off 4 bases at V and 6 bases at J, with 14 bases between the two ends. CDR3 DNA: TGCAGCGTTGCGGTCGTCAGTGCGGATACGCAGTATTTT. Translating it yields CSVAVVSADTQYF.

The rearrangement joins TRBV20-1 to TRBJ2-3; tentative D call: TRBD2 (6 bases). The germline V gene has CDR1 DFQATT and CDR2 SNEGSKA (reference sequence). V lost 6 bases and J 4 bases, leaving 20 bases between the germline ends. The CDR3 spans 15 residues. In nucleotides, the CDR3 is TGCAGTGCGGCGACCGACGTAGGAGGGGCAGATACGCAGTATTTT. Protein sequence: CSAATDVGGADTQYF.

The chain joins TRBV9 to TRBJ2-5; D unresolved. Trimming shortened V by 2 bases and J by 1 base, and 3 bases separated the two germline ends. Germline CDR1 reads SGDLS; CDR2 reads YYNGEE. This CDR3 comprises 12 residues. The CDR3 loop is CASSVSQETQYF. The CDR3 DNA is TGTGCCAGCAGCGTCTCCCAAGAGACCCAGTACTTC.

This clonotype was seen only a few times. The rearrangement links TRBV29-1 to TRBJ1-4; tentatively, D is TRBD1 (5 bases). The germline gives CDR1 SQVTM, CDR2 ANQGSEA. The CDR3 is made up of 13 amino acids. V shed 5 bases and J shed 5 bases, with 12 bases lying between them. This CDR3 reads CSVRGSENEKLFF. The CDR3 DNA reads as TGCAGCGTTCGGGGGAGTGAGAATGAAAAACTGTTTTTT.

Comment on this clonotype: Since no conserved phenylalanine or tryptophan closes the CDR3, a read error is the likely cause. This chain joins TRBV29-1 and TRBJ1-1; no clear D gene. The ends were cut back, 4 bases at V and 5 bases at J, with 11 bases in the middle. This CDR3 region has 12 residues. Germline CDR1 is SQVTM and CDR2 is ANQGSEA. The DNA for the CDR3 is TGCAGCGTTGGGTTCGTAGGGACTGAAGCTTTCTAT. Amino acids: CSVGFVGTEAFY.

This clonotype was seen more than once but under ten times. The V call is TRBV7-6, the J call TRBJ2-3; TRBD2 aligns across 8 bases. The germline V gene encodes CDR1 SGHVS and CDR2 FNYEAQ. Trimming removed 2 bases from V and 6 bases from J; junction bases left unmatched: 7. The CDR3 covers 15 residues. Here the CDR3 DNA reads TGTGCCAGCAGCTTACAGCGGGGGAGCTGGGATACGCAGTATTTT. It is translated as CASSLQRGSWDTQYF.

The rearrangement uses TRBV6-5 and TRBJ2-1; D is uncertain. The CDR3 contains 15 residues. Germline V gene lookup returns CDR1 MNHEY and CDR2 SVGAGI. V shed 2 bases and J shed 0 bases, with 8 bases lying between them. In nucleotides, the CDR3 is TGTGCCAGCAGTTACCAATCCAGCTCCTACAATGAGCAGTTCTTC. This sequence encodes CASSYQSSSYNEQFF.

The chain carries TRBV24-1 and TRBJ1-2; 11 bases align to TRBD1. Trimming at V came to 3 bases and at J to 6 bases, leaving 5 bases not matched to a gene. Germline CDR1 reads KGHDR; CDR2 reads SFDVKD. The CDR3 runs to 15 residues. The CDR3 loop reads CATSDPGQGVDGYTF. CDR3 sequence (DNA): TGTGCCACCAGTGATCCGGGACAGGGGGTGGATGGCTACACCTTC.

CDR3 DNA: TGTGCCAGCAGCTTAGGGACAGGGCAAACCTACGAGCAGTACTTC. It encodes CASSLGTGQTYEQYF. The V and J genes are TRBV7-9 and TRBJ2-7; the match to TRBD1 covers 8 bases. With V trimmed by 1 base and J by 2 bases, 4 bases remained unmatched. This CDR3 is 15 amino acids long. CDR1 is SEHNR and CDR2 is FQNEAQ in the germline V gene (reference sequence).

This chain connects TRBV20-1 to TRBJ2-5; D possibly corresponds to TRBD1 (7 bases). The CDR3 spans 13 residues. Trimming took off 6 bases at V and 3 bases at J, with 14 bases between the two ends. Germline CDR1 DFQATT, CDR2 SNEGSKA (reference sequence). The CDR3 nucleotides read TGCAGTGCCAGGGGGACTTCTAAAGAGACCCAGTACTTC. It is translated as CSARGTSKETQYF.

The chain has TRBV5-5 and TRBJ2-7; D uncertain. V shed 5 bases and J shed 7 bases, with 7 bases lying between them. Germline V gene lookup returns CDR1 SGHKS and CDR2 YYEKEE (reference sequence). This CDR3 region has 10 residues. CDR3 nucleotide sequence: TGTGCCAGCAGAGGACGGGAGCAGTACGTC. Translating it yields CASRGREQYV.

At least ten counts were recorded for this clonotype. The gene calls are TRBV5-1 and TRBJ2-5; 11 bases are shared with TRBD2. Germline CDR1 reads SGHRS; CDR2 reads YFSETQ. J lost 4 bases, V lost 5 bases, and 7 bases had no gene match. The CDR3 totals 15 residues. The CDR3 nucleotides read TGCGCCAGCAGATTAGCGGGGGGGCCGGGAGAGACCCAGTACTTC. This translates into CASRLAGGPGETQYF.

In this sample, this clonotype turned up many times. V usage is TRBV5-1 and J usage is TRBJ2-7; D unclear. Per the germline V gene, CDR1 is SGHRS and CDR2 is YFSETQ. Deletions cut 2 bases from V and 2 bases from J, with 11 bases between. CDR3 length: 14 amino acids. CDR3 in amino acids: CASSFEPDPYEQYF. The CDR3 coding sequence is TGCGCCAGCAGCTTTGAGCCCGATCCCTACGAGCAGTACTTC.

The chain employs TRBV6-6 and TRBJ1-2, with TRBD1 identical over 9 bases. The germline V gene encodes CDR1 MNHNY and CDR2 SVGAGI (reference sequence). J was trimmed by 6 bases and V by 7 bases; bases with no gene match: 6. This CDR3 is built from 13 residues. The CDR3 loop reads CASTWTGVDGYTF. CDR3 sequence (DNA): TGTGCCAGCACCTGGACAGGGGTTGATGGCTACACCTTC.

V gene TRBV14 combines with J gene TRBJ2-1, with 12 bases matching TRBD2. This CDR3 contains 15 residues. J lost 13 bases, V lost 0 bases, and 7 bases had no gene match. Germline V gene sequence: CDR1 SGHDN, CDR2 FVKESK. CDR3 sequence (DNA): TGTGCCAGCAGCCAAGATCGGACTAGCGGGGAAAATCAGTTCTTC. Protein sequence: CASSQDRTSGENQFF.

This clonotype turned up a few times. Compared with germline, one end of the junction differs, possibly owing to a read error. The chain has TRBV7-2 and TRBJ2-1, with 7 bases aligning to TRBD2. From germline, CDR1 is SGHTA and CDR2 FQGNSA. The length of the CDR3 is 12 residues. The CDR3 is CASSLGGGGPRF. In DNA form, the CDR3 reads TGTGCCAGCAGCTTAGGTGGCGGGGGACCTCGCTTC.

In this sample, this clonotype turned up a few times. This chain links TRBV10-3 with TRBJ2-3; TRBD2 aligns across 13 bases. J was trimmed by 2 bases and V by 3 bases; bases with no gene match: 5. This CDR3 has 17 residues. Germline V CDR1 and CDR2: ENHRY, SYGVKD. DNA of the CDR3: TGTGCCATCAGTGACACAACTAGCGGGGGGGCCACAGATACGCAGTATTTT. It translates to CAISDTTSGGATDTQYF.

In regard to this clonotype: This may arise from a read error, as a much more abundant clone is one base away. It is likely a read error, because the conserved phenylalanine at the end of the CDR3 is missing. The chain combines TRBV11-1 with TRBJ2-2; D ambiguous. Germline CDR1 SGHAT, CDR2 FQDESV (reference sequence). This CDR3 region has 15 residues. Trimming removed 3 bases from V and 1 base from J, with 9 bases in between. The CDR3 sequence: CASSFGSQNTGELFV. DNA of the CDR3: TGTGCCAGCAGCTTTGGTTCGCAGAACACCGGGGAGCTGTTTGTT.

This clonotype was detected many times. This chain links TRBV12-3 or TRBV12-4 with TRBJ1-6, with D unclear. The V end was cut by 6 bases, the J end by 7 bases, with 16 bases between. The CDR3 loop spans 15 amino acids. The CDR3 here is CASRFTRTTNSPLHF. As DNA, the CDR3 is TGTGCCAGCAGGTTCACAAGGACCACAAATTCACCCCTCCACTTT.

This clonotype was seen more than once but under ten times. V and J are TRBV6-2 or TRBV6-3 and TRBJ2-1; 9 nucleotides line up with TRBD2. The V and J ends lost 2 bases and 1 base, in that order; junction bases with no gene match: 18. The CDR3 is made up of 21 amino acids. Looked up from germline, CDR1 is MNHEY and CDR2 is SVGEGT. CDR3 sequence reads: CASSYTAGGGAGLWSYNEQFF. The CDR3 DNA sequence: TGTGCCAGCAGTTACACCGCTGGCGGGGGGGCCGGTTTGTGGTCCTACAATGAGCAGTTCTTC.

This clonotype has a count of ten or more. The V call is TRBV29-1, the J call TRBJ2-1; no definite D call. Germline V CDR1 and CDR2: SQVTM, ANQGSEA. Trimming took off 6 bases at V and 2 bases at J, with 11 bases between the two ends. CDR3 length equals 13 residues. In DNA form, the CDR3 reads TGCAGCGTAAGAGGTCTCCCCTACAATGAGCAGTTCTTC. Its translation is CSVRGLPYNEQFF.

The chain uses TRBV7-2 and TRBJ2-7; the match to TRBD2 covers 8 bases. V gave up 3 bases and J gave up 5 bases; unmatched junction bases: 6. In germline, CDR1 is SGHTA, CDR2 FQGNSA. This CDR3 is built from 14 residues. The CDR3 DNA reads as TGTGCCAGCAGCTTGCCGGGGGGGTGGGACGAGCAGTACTTC. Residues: CASSLPGGWDEQYF.